The sequence of this T cell receptor beta chain was determined in a study of blood T cell repertoires in COVID-19. Overall study context: Both acute and convalescent COVID-19 samples were obtained from the United States, Italy and Spain. PBMCs, B-cell-depleted T cells, or T cells provided the cDNA or gDNA that made up the material.

CDR3 size: 12 residues. Germline V gene lookup returns CDR1 MGHDK and CDR2 SYGVNS. V lost 6 bases to trimming and J lost 8 bases, with 11 bases between them. As handled by the study authors: Nucleated cell counts were estimated from reference gene primer amplification. Here immunoSEQ multiplex PCR was the method, and the copy in TCRdb shows in-frame clones only, minus some. V and J calls and clone size come straight from that table; D and trimming were deduced from the DNA. This sample has some 230,000 clones, with 65% to 85% found just once. The rearrangement links TRBV25-1 to TRBJ2-1; D perhaps matches TRBD2 (5 bases). This receptor was obtained from an older woman with acute or convalescent COVID-19. The sample consisted of peripheral blood. In DNA, the CDR3 is TGTGCCAGCAGCGGGATCTATGATGAGCAGTTCTTC. Amino acids: CASSGIYDEQFF. The variable domain in full, completed from reference TRBV25-1 and TRBJ2-1, reads EADIYQTPRYLVIGTGKKITLECSQTMGHDKMYWYQQDPGMELHLIHYSYGVNSTEKGDLSSESTVSRIRTEHFPLTLESARPSHTSQYLCASSGIYDEQFFGPGTRLTVL.